The 8 T cell receptor beta chains presented below share a single source sample, sequenced in a study of cytomegalovirus exposure and HLA in healthy donors (dated by TCRdb to about 2017). Receptor libraries were prepared by the immunoSEQ multiplex PCR assay. The multiplex PCR relied on a mix of 60 forward primers for TCR Vbeta segments and 13 reverse primers for TCR Jbeta segments. TCRdb provides this immuneACCESS table in a form limited to in-frame rearrangements. Some clones are lacking; in checked studies, under half of them reflect an unresolved V gene, and why the rest are absent is not known. Within this sample are approximately 140,000 clones, with 75% to 90% of them counted one time only. Of the sample, roughly 4.2% is held by the ten largest clones. The sequencing sample was made of PBMCs. The receptor set was obtained from a woman aged 40 to 50 in good health and CMV-seronegative.

The chain recombines TRBV5-1 with TRBJ2-2; 8 bases agree with TRBD1. The CDR3 has 15 residues. Trimming cost V 1 base and J 4 bases; bases outside gene matches: 3. The germline CDR1 and CDR2 sequences are SGHRS and YFSETQ. In DNA, the CDR3 is TGCGCCAGCAGCTTGCGGGGGACAGGCACCGGGGAGCTGTTTTTT. It encodes CASSLRGTGTGELFF.

J is TRBJ2-7 and V is TRBV27; 7 bases are a match to TRBD1. Germline loops: CDR1 MNHEY, CDR2 SMNVEV (reference sequence). This CDR3 has 16 residues. Unmatched junction bases numbered 17, after V lost 6 bases and J lost 6 bases. The CDR3 region is CASSLWTGGGTVEQYF. The CDR3, as DNA: TGTGCCAGCAGCCTATGGACAGGTGGGGGTACGGTCGAGCAGTACTTC.

This clone has a handful of counts. The rearrangement links TRBV7-9 to TRBJ1-4, with a tentative D call TRBD1 (5 bases). The CDR3 extends over 12 amino acids. V was clipped by 5 bases and J by 12 bases, with 13 bases between them. Germline loops: CDR1 SEHNR, CDR2 FQNEAQ (reference sequence). The CDR3 protein is CASSQTVSELFF. Here the CDR3 DNA reads TGTGCCAGCAGCCAGACAGTGAGCGAACTGTTTTTT.

This sequence joins TRBV28 and TRBJ1-2; 7 bases align to TRBD1. The junction had 7 bases not matched to a gene; V was cut back by 8 bases and J by 7 bases. The germline CDR1 and CDR2 sequences are MDHEN and SYDVKM. The CDR3 contains 12 residues. The CDR3 reads CASWRQGGGYTF. CDR3 nucleotides: TGTGCCAGCTGGAGACAGGGAGGTGGCTACACCTTC.

Written as DNA, the CDR3 is TGCGCCAGCAGCTGGACCGGGACAGGGGCAACTAATGAAAAACTGTTTTTT. Translation: CASSWTGTGATNEKLFF. The chain carries TRBV5-1 and TRBJ1-4; 10 bases align to TRBD1. Germline CDR1 reads SGHRS; CDR2 reads YFSETQ. The CDR3 has 17 residues. Unmatched junction bases numbered 5, after V lost 3 bases and J lost 0 bases.

This clone was detected once. This chain connects TRBV27 to TRBJ2-7, with 7 bases that match TRBD1. CDR1 is MNHEY and CDR2 is SMNVEV in the germline V gene (reference sequence). V lost 9 bases to trimming and J lost 2 bases; unmatched junction nucleotides: 7. The CDR3 sequence is 13 residues long. CDR3: CASAAGTAYEQYF. The CDR3 DNA follows: TGTGCCAGTGCCGCCGGGACAGCCTACGAGCAGTACTTC.

This chain connects TRBV19 to TRBJ2-7, with TRBD1 matching 7 bases. Trimming at V came to 4 bases and at J to 3 bases, leaving 3 bases not matched to a gene. Germline V gives CDR1 LNHDA, CDR2 SQIVND (reference sequence). The CDR3 is 13 amino acids. CDR3 in amino acids: CASSRGQYYEQYF. DNA for the CDR3: TGTGCCAGTAGTAGGGGACAGTACTACGAGCAGTACTTC.

The V gene is TRBV5-5, the J gene TRBJ1-4; 8 bases line up with TRBD1. V shed 4 bases, J shed 8 bases, and the junction held 16 bases outside the gene matches. The CDR3 extends over 17 amino acids. Germline CDR1 SGHKS, CDR2 YYEKEE (reference sequence). CDR3 sequence: CASSDLIPAGGKEKLFF. The CDR3 DNA is TGTGCCAGCAGCGACCTGATCCCGGCAGGGGGCAAGGAAAAACTGTTTTTT.